One TCR beta chain is described in this entry. The antigen is undetermined. Within the sample, other DNA sequences also encode this same CDR3. The CDR3 is 16 amino acids. CDR1 and CDR2 (germline): LNHNV, YYDKDF (reference sequence). Trimming took 1 base from V and 5 from J, leaving 17 bases between them. The entry originates in a study of cytomegalovirus exposure and HLA in healthy donors. General study findings and limits: Around 160 TCR beta chains were listed as cytomegalovirus-associated. Many donors carried some public TCRs, although rarity characterized most TCR sequences.

Method: immunoSEQ multiplex PCR; TCRdb's copy keeps in-frame clones and lacks some. The table includes just under 75,000 clones, around 94% detected once. V usage is TRBV15 and J usage is TRBJ1-1, with no clear D. The clonotype comes from a woman between 18 and 29 years old in good health and CMV-seropositive. What was sequenced was PBMCs. CDR3 nucleotides: TGTGCCACCAGCAGAGGGCTCTCAGTCACGCCTACTGAAGCTTTCTTT. This translates into CATSRGLSVTPTEAFF.